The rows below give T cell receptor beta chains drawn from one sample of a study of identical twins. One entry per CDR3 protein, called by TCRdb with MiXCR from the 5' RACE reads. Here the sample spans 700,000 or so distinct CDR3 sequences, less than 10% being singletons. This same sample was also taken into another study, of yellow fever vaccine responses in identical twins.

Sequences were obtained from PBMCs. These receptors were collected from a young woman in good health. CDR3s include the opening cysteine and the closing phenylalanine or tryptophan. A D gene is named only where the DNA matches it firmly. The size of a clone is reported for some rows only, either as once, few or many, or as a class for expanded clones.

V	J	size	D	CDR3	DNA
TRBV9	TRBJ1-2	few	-	CASSVDLGTNNYGYTF	TGTGCCAGCAGCGTAGATCTGGGTACTAATAACTATGGCTACACCTTC
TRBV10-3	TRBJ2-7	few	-	CAISDLDEQYF	TGTGCCATCAGTGACCTGGACGAGCAGTACTTC
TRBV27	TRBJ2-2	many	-	CASSSRGDTGELFF	TGTGCCAGCAGTAGCCGGGGAGACACCGGGGAGCTGTTTTTT
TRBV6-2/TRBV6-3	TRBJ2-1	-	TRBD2	CASSYAGTSGRDIDEQFF	TGTGCCAGCAGTTACGCTGGGACTAGCGGGAGGGATATCGATGAGCAGTTCTTC
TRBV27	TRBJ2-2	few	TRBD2	CASSLKGLAGTGELFF	TGTGCCAGCAGTCTAAAGGGACTAGCGGGAACCGGGGAGCTGTTTTTT
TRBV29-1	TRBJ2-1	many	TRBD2	CSVARTGLAVRSEQFF	TGCAGCGTGGCGAGGACGGGACTAGCGGTACGTAGTGAGCAGTTCTTC
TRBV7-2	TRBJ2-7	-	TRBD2	CASSPRVWTRGYEQYF	TGTGCCAGCAGCCCTAGGGTTTGGACTAGAGGCTACGAGCAGTACTTC
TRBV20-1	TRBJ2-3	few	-	CSARRGLTNTQYF	TGCAGTGCCCGACGGGGCCTCACCAATACGCAGTATTTT
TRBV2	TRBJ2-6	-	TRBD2	CASSDSVLAGVSGANVLTF	TGTGCCAGCAGTGATTCGGTACTAGCGGGAGTCTCTGGGGCCAACGTCCTGACTTTC
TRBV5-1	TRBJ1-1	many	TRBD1	CASSSDGQGETEAFF	TGCGCCAGCAGCTCGGACGGACAGGGGGAAACTGAAGCTTTCTTT
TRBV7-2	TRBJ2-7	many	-	CASSLGAGLTYEQYF	TGTGCCAGCAGCTTAGGGGCAGGGTTGACCTACGAGCAGTACTTC
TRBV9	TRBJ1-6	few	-	CASSVGLRDHSPLHF	TGTGCCAGCAGCGTAGGTTTACGGGATCATTCACCCCTCCACTTT
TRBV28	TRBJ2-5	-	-	CASSLLIGDEETQYF	TGTGCCAGCAGTTTGCTGATAGGGGATGAAGAGACCCAGTACTTC
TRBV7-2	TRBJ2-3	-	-	CASSLFPRDSDTQYF	TGTGCCAGCAGCTTATTCCCCAGGGACTCAGATACGCAGTATTTT
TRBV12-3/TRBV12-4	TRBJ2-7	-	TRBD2	CASSGTGGSRSFGQYF	TGTGCCAGCAGTGGGACGGGAGGTAGCCGGTCGTTTGGGCAGTACTTC
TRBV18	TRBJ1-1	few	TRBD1	CASSPIHPGTELMNTEAFF	TGTGCCAGCTCACCTATTCACCCCGGGACAGAACTTATGAACACTGAAGCTTTCTTT
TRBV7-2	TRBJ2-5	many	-	CASSLILGGVRKETQYF	TGTGCCAGCAGCTTAATATTGGGCGGGGTGCGAAAAGAGACCCAGTACTTC
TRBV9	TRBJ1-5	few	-	CASSVKSNQPQHF	TGTGCCAGCAGCGTTAAGAGCAATCAGCCCCAGCATTTT
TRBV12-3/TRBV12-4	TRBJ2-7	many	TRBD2	CASSLLGTSGRYEQYF	TGTGCCAGCAGTTTATTAGGGACTAGCGGTCGCTACGAGCAGTACTTC
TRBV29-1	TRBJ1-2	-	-	CSVGTRDGYTF	TGCAGCGTTGGGACCAGGGATGGCTACACCTTC
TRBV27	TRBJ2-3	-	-	CASSLSRGFGTDTQYF	TGTGCCAGCAGTTTGTCCCGGGGCTTTGGCACAGATACGCAGTATTTT
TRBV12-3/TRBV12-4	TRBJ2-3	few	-	CASSLAHPGTSTDTQYF	TGTGCCAGCAGTTTAGCTCATCCCGGGACTAGCACAGATACGCAGTATTTT
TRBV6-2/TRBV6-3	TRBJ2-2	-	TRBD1	CASRQTGSTGELFF	TGTGCCAGCAGGCAGACAGGGAGCACCGGGGAGCTGTTTTTT
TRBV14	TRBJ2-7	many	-	CASSQGPGRFYEQYF	TGTGCCAGCAGCCAAGGTCCGGGAAGATTCTACGAGCAGTACTTC
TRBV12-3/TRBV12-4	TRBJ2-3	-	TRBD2	CACSNPKVLAFPTDTQYF	TGTGCCTGCAGTAATCCCAAGGTACTAGCGTTCCCCACAGATACGCAGTATTTT
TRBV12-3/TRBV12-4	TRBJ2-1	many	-	CASSLIGYSEQFF	TGTGCCAGCAGTTTGATAGGGTACAGTGAGCAGTTCTTC
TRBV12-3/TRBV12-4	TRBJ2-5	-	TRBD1	CASSLLSDRASLSGQETQYF	TGTGCCAGCAGTTTACTCTCGGACAGGGCCTCGTTGTCGGGCCAAGAGACCCAGTACTTC
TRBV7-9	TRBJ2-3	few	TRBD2	CASSFGGDQYF	TGTGCCAGCAGCTTTGGGGGGGATCAGTATTTT
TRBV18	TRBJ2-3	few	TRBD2	CASSPPTSGGTSGDTQYF	TGTGCCAGCTCACCACCGACCAGCGGGGGAACCTCCGGCGATACGCAGTATTTT
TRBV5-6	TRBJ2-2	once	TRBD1	CASSARTGKNTRELFF	TGTGCCAGCAGCGCCCGGACAGGGAAGAACACCCGGGAGCTGTTTTTT
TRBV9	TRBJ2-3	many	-	CASSETGYSTDTQYF	TGTGCCAGCAGCGAGACAGGCTACAGCACAGATACGCAGTATTTT
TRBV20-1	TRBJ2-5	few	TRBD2	CSALLAGGPQETQYF	TGCAGTGCCCTACTAGCGGGAGGGCCCCAAGAGACCCAGTACTTC
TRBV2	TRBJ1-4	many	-	CASRRGPNEKLFF	TGTGCCAGCAGACGGGGACCTAATGAAAAACTGTTTTTT
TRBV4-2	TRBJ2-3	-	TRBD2	CASSSSGRGTDTQYF	TGTGCCAGCAGCAGTAGCGGGAGGGGGACAGATACGCAGTATTTT
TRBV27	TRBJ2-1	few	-	CASSFRSGPLGPPAYNEQFF	TGTGCCAGCAGTTTTCGTTCGGGTCCGCTGGGCCCTCCTGCATACAATGAGCAGTTCTTC
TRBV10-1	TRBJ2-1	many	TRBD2	CASSGGLAYNEQFF	TGCGCCAGCAGTGGAGGACTAGCCTACAATGAGCAGTTCTTC
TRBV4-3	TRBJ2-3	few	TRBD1	CASSQDRGQGPDTQYF	TGCGCCAGCAGCCAAGATCGCGGACAGGGGCCAGATACGCAGTATTTT
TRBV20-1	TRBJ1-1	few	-	CSASRYNTEAFF	TGCAGTGCTAGTCGGTATAACACTGAAGCTTTCTTT
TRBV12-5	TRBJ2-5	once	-	CASGLMGAQGGETQYF	TGTGCTAGTGGTTTGATGGGGGCTCAAGGGGGGGAGACCCAGTACTTC
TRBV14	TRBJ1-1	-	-	CASSQAGRMDTEAFF	TGTGCCAGCAGCCAAGCGGGGCGGATGGACACTGAAGCTTTCTTT
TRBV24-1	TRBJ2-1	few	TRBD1	CATSDPGTGRYNEQFF	TGTGCCACCAGTGACCCCGGGACAGGGAGGTACAATGAGCAGTTCTTC
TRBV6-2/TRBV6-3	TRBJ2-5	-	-	CASSYRRRAGQRTGRLGETQYF	TGTGCCAGCAGTTACCGCAGACGTGCGGGACAGAGAACGGGTCGCCTGGGGGAGACCCAGTACTTC
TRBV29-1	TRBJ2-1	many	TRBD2	CSEGERESYNEQFF	TGCAGCGAGGGAGAGCGGGAGTCCTACAATGAGCAGTTCTTC
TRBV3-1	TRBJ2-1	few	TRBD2	CASSQTSGGAVEQFF	TGTGCCAGCAGCCAGACTAGCGGGGGGGCCGTTGAGCAGTTCTTC
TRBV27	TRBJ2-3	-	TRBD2	CATGLAGTDTQYF	TGTGCCACCGGACTAGCGGGGACAGATACGCAGTATTTT
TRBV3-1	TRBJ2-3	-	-	CASSQGPGPRRKTQYF	TGTGCCAGCAGCCAGGGACCGGGACCTCGGAGGAAGACGCAGTATTTT
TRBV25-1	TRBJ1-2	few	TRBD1	CASSGDRIKYGYTF	TGTGCCAGCAGTGGGGACAGGATCAAGTATGGCTACACCTTC
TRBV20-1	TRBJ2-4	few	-	CSGGKVGAKNIQYF	TGCAGTGGGGGGAAAGTTGGGGCCAAAAACATTCAGTACTTC
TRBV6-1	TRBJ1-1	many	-	CASSQGGKNTEAFF	TGTGCCAGCAGTCAAGGGGGGAAAAACACTGAAGCTTTCTTT
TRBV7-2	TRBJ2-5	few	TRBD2	CASSLQRGGQETQYF	TGTGCCAGCAGCTTACAGCGGGGGGGCCAAGAGACCCAGTACTTC
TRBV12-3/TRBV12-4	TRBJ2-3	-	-	CASSLQTGGDTQYF	TGTGCCAGCAGTTTACAGACAGGAGGAGATACGCAGTATTTT
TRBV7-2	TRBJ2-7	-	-	CASSFTGSVEQYF	TGTGCCAGCAGCTTCACCGGTAGCGTCGAGCAGTACTTC
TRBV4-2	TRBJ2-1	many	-	CASSQEGHEQFF	TGTGCCAGCAGCCAAGAGGGCCATGAGCAGTTCTTC
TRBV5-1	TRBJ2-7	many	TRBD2	CASSLGTSGSSYEQYF	TGTGCCAGCAGCTTAGGGACTAGCGGTTCCTCCTACGAGCAGTACTTC